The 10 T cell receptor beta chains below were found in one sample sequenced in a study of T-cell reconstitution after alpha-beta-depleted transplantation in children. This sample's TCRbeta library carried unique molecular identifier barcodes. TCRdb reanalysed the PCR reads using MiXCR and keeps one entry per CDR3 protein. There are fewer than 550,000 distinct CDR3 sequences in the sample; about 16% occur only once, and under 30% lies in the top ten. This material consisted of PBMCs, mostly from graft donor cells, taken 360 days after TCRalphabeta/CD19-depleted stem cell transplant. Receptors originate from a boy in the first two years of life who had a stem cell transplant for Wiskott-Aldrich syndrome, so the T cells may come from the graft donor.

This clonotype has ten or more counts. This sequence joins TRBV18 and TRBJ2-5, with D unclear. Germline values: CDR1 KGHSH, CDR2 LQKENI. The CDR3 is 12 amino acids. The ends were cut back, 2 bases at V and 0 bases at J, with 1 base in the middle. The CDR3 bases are TGTGCCAGCTCACCAGACCAAGAGACCCAGTACTTC. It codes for CASSPDQETQYF.

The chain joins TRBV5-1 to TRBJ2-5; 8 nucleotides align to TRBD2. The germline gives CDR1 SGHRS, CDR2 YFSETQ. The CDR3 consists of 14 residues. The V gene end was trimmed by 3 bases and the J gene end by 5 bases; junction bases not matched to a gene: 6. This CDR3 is CASSYGGLVETQYF. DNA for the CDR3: TGCGCCAGCAGCTACGGGGGACTAGTGGAGACCCAGTACTTC.

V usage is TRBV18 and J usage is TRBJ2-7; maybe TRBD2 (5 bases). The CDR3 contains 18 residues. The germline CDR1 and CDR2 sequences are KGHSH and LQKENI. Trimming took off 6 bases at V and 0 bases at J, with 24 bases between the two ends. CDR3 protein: CASSLSGIPLRNSYEQYF. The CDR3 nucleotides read TGTGCCAGCTCCCTCTCCGGGATTCCATTAAGGAACTCCTACGAGCAGTACTTC.

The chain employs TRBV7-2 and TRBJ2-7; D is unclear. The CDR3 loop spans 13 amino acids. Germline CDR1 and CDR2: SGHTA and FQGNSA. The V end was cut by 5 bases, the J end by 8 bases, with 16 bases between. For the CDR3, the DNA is TGTGCCAGCAGCATTCCGGGCCAGTTCAAGCAGTACTTC. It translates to CASSIPGQFKQYF.

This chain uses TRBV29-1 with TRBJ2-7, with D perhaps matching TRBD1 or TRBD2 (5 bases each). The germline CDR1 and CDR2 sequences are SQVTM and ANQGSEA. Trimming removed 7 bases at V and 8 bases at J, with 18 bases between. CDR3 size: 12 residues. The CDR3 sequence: CSALGDVEQQYF. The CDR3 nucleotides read TGCAGCGCCCTGGGGGACGTGGAACAGCAGTACTTC.

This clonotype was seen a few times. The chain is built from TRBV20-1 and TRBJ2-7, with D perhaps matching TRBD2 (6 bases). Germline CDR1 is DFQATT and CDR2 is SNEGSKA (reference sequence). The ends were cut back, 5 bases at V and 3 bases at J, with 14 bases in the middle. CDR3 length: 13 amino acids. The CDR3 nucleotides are TGCAGTGCTTCTAGCGCGGCCCTCTACGAGCAGTACTTC. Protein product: CSASSAALYEQYF.

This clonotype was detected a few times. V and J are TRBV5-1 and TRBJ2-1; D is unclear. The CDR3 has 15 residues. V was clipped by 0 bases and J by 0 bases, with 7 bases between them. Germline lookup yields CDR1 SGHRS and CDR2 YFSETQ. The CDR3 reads CASSLDSPSYNEQFF. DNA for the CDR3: TGCGCCAGCAGCTTGGATTCTCCCTCCTACAATGAGCAGTTCTTC.

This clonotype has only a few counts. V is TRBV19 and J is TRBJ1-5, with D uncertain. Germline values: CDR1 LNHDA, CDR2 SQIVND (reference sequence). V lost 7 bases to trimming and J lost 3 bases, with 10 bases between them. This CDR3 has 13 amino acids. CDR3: CASNWAVNQPQHF. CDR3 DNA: TGTGCCAGTAACTGGGCGGTCAATCAGCCCCAGCATTTT.

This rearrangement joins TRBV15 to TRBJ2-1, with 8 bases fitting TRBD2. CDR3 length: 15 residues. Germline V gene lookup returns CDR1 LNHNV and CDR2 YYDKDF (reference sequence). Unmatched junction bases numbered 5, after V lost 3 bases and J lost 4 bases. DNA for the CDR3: TGTGCCACCAGCAGGGAGCGGGGGTTTTACAATGAGCAGTTCTTC. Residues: CATSRERGFYNEQFF. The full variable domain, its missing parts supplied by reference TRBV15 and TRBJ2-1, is DAMVIQNPRYQVTQFGKPVTLSCSQTLNHNVMYWYQQKSSQAPKLLFHYYDKDFNNEADTPDNFQSRRPNTSFCFLDIRSPGLGDTAMYLCATSRERGFYNEQFFGPGTRLTVL.

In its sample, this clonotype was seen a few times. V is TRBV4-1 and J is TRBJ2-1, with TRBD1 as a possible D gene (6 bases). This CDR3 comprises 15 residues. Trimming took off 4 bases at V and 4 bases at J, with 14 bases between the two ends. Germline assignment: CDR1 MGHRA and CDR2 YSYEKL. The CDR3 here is CASSRGGLAYNEQFF. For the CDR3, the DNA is TGCGCCAGCAGCCGAGGGGGTCTAGCATACAATGAGCAGTTCTTC.